These 8 T cell receptor beta chains came from one sample sequenced in a study of blood T cell repertoires in COVID-19. Data came from immunoSEQ multiplex PCR; TCRdb stores just in-frame clones and leaves some out. The sample lists about 130,000 clones; about four fifths were seen once. Sequenced material: peripheral blood. These receptors were collected from a man aged 55 to 70 with acute or convalescent COVID-19.

The rearrangement links TRBV3-1 (or the pseudogene TRBV3-2) to TRBJ2-2; D unresolved. Trimming took off 4 bases at V and 4 bases at J, with 10 bases between the two ends. CDR3 size: 14 residues. The germline gives CDR1 LGHDT, CDR2 YNNKEL (reference sequence). CDR3 in DNA: TGTGCCAGCAGCCCCTCGGAGCGCACCGGGGAGCTGTTTTTT. This encodes CASSPSERTGELFF.

The chain couples TRBV9 to TRBJ1-2; the match to TRBD1 covers 8 bases. The CDR3 is 16 residues long. V shed 4 bases and J 0 bases; nucleotides not matched to a gene: 8. The germline gives CDR1 SGDLS, CDR2 YYNGEE. The CDR3 loop is CASSPPGQGTNYGYTF. The CDR3 nucleotides read TGTGCCAGCAGCCCCCCCGGACAGGGAACTAACTATGGCTACACCTTC.

This clone was counted once. The chain links TRBV28 to TRBJ2-3; a possible D gene is TRBD2 (7 bases). The CDR3 runs to 16 residues. Trimming cost V 5 bases and J 3 bases, with 18 bases left between them. The germline V gene has CDR1 MDHEN and CDR2 SYDVKM. DNA for the CDR3: TGTGCCAGCAGTGGGCTTAGGGGGGGCGAGACAGATACGCAGTATTTT. Encoded protein: CASSGLRGGETDTQYF.

V gene TRBV28 combines with J gene TRBJ2-3; TRBD2 aligns across 12 bases. The germline V gene encodes CDR1 MDHEN and CDR2 SYDVKM. The CDR3 extends over 16 amino acids. The junction had 10 bases not matched to a gene; V was cut back by 3 bases and J by 9 bases. CDR3 region: CASSFSLAGGDTTQYF. CDR3 in DNA: TGTGCCAGCAGTTTTAGCCTAGCGGGAGGGGATACAACGCAGTATTTT.

The chain couples TRBV15 to TRBJ1-2; tentatively, D is TRBD1 (6 bases). CDR1 is LNHNV and CDR2 is YYDKDF in the germline V gene (reference sequence). Trimming took off 2 bases at V and 8 bases at J, with 12 bases between the two ends. The CDR3 sequence is 13 residues long. CDR3 sequence: CATSRPDSYGYTF. CDR3 bases: TGTGCCACCAGCAGACCGGACAGTTACGGCTACACCTTC.

The J gene is TRBJ1-1, the V gene TRBV5-1; the match to TRBD1 covers 9 bases. J was trimmed by 5 bases and V by 3 bases; bases with no gene match: 8. From germline, CDR1 is SGHRS and CDR2 YFSETQ. The CDR3 loop spans 15 amino acids. The CDR3 loop reads CASSSSDRGGTEAFF. For the CDR3, the DNA is TGCGCCAGCAGCTCTTCGGACAGGGGCGGAACTGAAGCTTTCTTT.

The chain uses TRBV11-1 and TRBJ2-2; D ambiguous. The V end was cut by 5 bases, the J end by 1 base, with 5 bases between. The CDR3 has 13 amino acids. Germline V gene data show CDR1 as SGHAT and CDR2 as FQDESV (reference sequence). The CDR3 nucleotides are TGTGCCAGCAGCCCCAAGAACACCGGGGAGCTGTTTTTT. Amino acids: CASSPKNTGELFF.

V gene TRBV28 combines with J gene TRBJ2-7, with 9 bases that match TRBD1. Per the germline V gene, CDR1 is MDHEN and CDR2 is SYDVKM. V dropped 5 bases and J dropped 3; count of bases not matched to a gene: 5. This CDR3 has 14 amino acids. CDR3 bases: TGTGCCAGCAGTGTACAGGGGGCGGGCTACGAGCAGTACTTC. As protein: CASSVQGAGYEQYF.